This T cell receptor gamma chain came from a study of Vδ1+ human thymocytes. Regarding the study as a whole: Around 20% of thymic delta-chain sequences were Vdelta2, with few Vdelta3, unlike blood Vdelta1+ controls. Thymic TRG and TRD repertoires appeared highly polyclonal.

A word on this clone: Its matching antigen is unknown.

Extracted RNA was reverse transcribed into cDNA. Multiplex PCR used pooled V-gene forward primers and a constant-region reverse primer to amplify CDR3s. TCRdb fed the multiplex PCR reads to CATT. The sample lists 30,000 to 45,000 gamma-chain clones; just over 20% were seen once. V gave up 11 bases and J gave up 6 bases; unmatched junction bases: 9. The length of the CDR3 is 12 residues. Germline V gene lookup returns CDR1 GITISATS and CDR2 ISYDGTV (reference sequence). The TCR sequence derives from a girl less than two years old who had congenital heart surgery. V is TRGV9 and J is TRGJP2. The sample was Vdelta1+ gamma-delta thymocytes from the thymus. Subset given: FACS-sorted CD3+ TCRalphabeta- TCRVdelta1+ TCRVdelta2- thymocytes. CDR3 bases: TGTGCCTATTCGGCGGGTGATTGGATCAAGACGTTT. It yields the protein CAYSAGDWIKTF.